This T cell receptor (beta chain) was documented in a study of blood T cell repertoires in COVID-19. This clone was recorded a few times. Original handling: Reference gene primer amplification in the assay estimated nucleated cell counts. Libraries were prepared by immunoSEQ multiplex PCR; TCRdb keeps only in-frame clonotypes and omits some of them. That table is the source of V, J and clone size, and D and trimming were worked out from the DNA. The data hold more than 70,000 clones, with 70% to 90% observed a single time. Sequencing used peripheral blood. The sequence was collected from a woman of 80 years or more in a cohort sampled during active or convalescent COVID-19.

CDR3 loop: CAWNTQGTNEQFF. DNA for the CDR3: TGTGCCTGGAATACACAGGGGACCAATGAGCAGTTCTTC. The gene calls are TRBV30 and TRBJ2-1, with 7 bases matching TRBD1. Germline values: CDR1 GTSNPN, CDR2 SVGIG (reference sequence). CDR3 length: 13 residues. Unmatched junction bases numbered 6, after V lost 4 bases and J lost 6 bases.